This TCR beta chain comes out of a study of cytomegalovirus exposure and HLA in healthy donors. There are 17 residues in the CDR3. Germline CDR1 SGDLS, CDR2 YYNGEE. J was trimmed by 4 bases and V by 4 bases; bases with no gene match: 10. TCRdb keeps only in-frame clones here, not all; method: immunoSEQ multiplex PCR. The sample yields over 85,000 clones, about 93% seen once. The TCR comes from a woman in her twenties or thirties in good health and CMV-seropositive. The rearrangement joins TRBV9 to TRBJ2-3, with 12 bases lining up with TRBD2. The sample comprised PBMCs. CDR3 DNA sequence: TGTGCCAGCAGCCCAAGCACAGGACTAGCGGGGTCAGATACGCAGTATTTT. It specifies CASSPSTGLAGSDTQYF. The full variable domain, with the rest looked up from reference TRBV9 and TRBJ2-3, is DSGVTQTPKHLITATGQRVTLRCSPRSGDLSVYWYQQSLDQGLQFLIQYYNGEERAKGNILERFSAQQFPDLHSELNLSSLELGDSALYFCASSPSTGLAGSDTQYFGPGTRLTVL.